This is a list of T cell receptor beta chains from one sample in a study of blood T cell repertoires in COVID-19. Produced via immunoSEQ multiplex PCR; TCRdb's table is partial and in-frame only. The data contain roughly 430,000 clones, around 90% of them singletons. The sequenced sample consisted of PBMCs or T cells enriched from blood (not recorded which). The receptors were sampled from a woman aged 40 to 50 with acute COVID-19. CDR3s include the opening cysteine and the closing phenylalanine or tryptophan. The D gene is left open where the match is weak. Where a row states a size, it is once, few, many or the class of an expanded clone; other rows omit it.

v_gene: TRBV9
d_gene: TRBD2
j_gene: TRBJ2-3
len: 16
abundance: .
CDR3nt: TGTGCCAGCAGCGCCAGAGCGGGGGCGCACACAGATACGCAGTATTTT
CDR3aa: CASSARAGAHTDTQYF

v_gene: TRBV28
d_gene: .
j_gene: TRBJ1-1
len: 15
abundance: .
CDR3nt: TGTGCCAGCAGTGGCCCCCTGGGTCCTAGCACTGAAGCTTTCTTT
CDR3aa: CASSGPLGPSTEAFF

v_gene: TRBV7-6
d_gene: .
j_gene: TRBJ1-3
len: 16
abundance: .
CDR3nt: TGTGCCAGCAGCTTAGTAGCGGATCCAAGGGGAAACACCATATATTTT
CDR3aa: CASSLVADPRGNTIYF

v_gene: TRBV19
d_gene: TRBD1
j_gene: TRBJ2-6
len: 18
abundance: once
CDR3nt: TGTGCCAGTAGTACGATACCGGGACAGGGATCCGGGGCCAACGTCCTGACTTTC
CDR3aa: CASSTIPGQGSGANVLTF

v_gene: TRBV5-4
d_gene: .
j_gene: TRBJ2-5
len: 14
abundance: .
CDR3nt: TGTGCCAGCAGCTTGGAACCGGGTCAAGAGACCCAGTACTTC
CDR3aa: CASSLEPGQETQYF

v_gene: TRBV6-6
d_gene: .
j_gene: TRBJ1-3
len: 15
abundance: .
CDR3nt: TGTGCCAGCAGTTACTCATCGAGCTCTGGAAACACCATATATTTT
CDR3aa: CASSYSSSSGNTIYF

v_gene: TRBV10-1
d_gene: .
j_gene: TRBJ1-2
len: 13
abundance: .
CDR3nt: TGCGCCAGCAGTGGGACAGCGAACTATGGCTACACCTTC
CDR3aa: CASSGTANYGYTF

v_gene: TRBV9
d_gene: TRBD2
j_gene: TRBJ2-3
len: 16
abundance: .
CDR3nt: TGTGCCAGCAGCGTGGGGCTAGCGGGGGGCACAGATACGCAGTATTTT
CDR3aa: CASSVGLAGGTDTQYF

v_gene: TRBV6-5
d_gene: TRBD1
j_gene: TRBJ2-7
len: 11
abundance: few
CDR3nt: TGTGCCAGCAGTAACCAGGGGGTACAGTACTTC
CDR3aa: CASSNQGVQYF

v_gene: TRBV7-9
d_gene: TRBD1
j_gene: TRBJ1-1
len: 14
abundance: .
CDR3nt: TGTGCCAGCAGAGAACAGGGGAGGTACACTGAAGCTTTCTTT
CDR3aa: CASREQGRYTEAFF

v_gene: TRBV19
d_gene: .
j_gene: TRBJ1-4
len: 17
abundance: once
CDR3nt: TGTGCCAGTAGTACGACGCCCCTTCAGCGTATGGAGGAAAAACTGTTTTTT
CDR3aa: CASSTTPLQRMEEKLFF

v_gene: TRBV29-1
d_gene: TRBD1
j_gene: TRBJ2-7
len: 13
abundance: .
CDR3nt: TGCAGCGTCACACAGGGGGCGGTCGACGAGCAGTACTTC
CDR3aa: CSVTQGAVDEQYF

v_gene: TRBV13
d_gene: TRBD1
j_gene: TRBJ2-7
len: 15
abundance: .
CDR3nt: TGTGCCAGCAGCTCCCATTTGGGACAGTGGGGCGAGCAGTACTTC
CDR3aa: CASSSHLGQWGEQYF

v_gene: TRBV5-1
d_gene: TRBD1
j_gene: TRBJ1-2
len: 14
abundance: few
CDR3nt: TGCGCCAGCAGCCAAGGACAGGGAGAAGATGGCTACACCTTC
CDR3aa: CASSQGQGEDGYTF

v_gene: TRBV27
d_gene: .
j_gene: TRBJ2-1
len: 12
abundance: .
CDR3nt: TGTGCCAGCAGTTCGCCGGGGGTTGAGCAGTTCTTC
CDR3aa: CASSSPGVEQFF

v_gene: TRBV30
d_gene: .
j_gene: TRBJ1-6
len: 13
abundance: .
CDR3nt: TGTGCCTGGAGTGTACAAACAGGCCGCAACCTCCACTTT
CDR3aa: CAWSVQTGRNLHF

v_gene: TRBV7-8
d_gene: TRBD1
j_gene: TRBJ1-5
len: 17
abundance: .
CDR3nt: TGTGCCAGCAGCTTAGCCGGGACAGCATTTAGCAATCAGCCCCAGCATTTT
CDR3aa: CASSLAGTAFSNQPQHF

v_gene: TRBV5-1
d_gene: TRBD1
j_gene: TRBJ1-5
len: 14
abundance: .
CDR3nt: TGCGCCAGCAGCGACGGACAGGGGGATCAGCCCCAGCATTTT
CDR3aa: CASSDGQGDQPQHF

v_gene: TRBV24-1
d_gene: TRBD1
j_gene: TRBJ2-2
len: 16
abundance: .
CDR3nt: TGTGCCACCAGTGAACCGGGACAGGGAAACACCGGGGAGCTGTTTTTT
CDR3aa: CATSEPGQGNTGELFF

v_gene: TRBV5-1
d_gene: TRBD1
j_gene: TRBJ2-5
len: 14
abundance: .
CDR3nt: TGCGCCAGCAGCGGACAGGGCATCCAAGAGACCCAGTACTTC
CDR3aa: CASSGQGIQETQYF

v_gene: TRBV4-1
d_gene: TRBD1
j_gene: TRBJ2-3
len: 14
abundance: .
CDR3nt: TGCGCCAGCAGCCAGGGGACAGGGAGAGATACGCAGTATTTT
CDR3aa: CASSQGTGRDTQYF

v_gene: TRBV11-2
d_gene: .
j_gene: TRBJ2-2
len: 13
abundance: .
CDR3nt: TGTGCCAGCAGCTTAGCCAGGGCCGGGGAGCTGTTTTTT
CDR3aa: CASSLARAGELFF

v_gene: TRBV6-2/TRBV6-3
d_gene: .
j_gene: TRBJ1-1
len: 13
abundance: .
CDR3nt: TGTGCCAGCAGTTCCACGATTCAGTCTGAAGCTTTCTTT
CDR3aa: CASSSTIQSEAFF

v_gene: TRBV7-9
d_gene: TRBD1
j_gene: TRBJ2-7
len: 14
abundance: once
CDR3nt: TGTGCCAGCAGCTACCCCGGGACAGGGAACGAGCAGTACTTC
CDR3aa: CASSYPGTGNEQYF

v_gene: TRBV4-1
d_gene: .
j_gene: TRBJ1-1
len: 14
abundance: once
CDR3nt: TGCGCCAGCAGCCCCGACCCGGGGATCGCTGAAGCTTTCTTT
CDR3aa: CASSPDPGIAEAFF

v_gene: TRBV5-1
d_gene: TRBD2
j_gene: TRBJ2-2
len: 16
abundance: .
CDR3nt: TGCGCCAGCAGCTTGAACCCGGGGGGGCGCACCGGGGAGCTGTTTTTT
CDR3aa: CASSLNPGGRTGELFF

v_gene: TRBV29-1
d_gene: TRBD1
j_gene: TRBJ2-1
len: 14
abundance: .
CDR3nt: TGCAGCGTTGAGTCTGGGACAGGGGGGAATGAGCAGTTCTTC
CDR3aa: CSVESGTGGNEQFF

v_gene: TRBV27
d_gene: .
j_gene: TRBJ1-1
len: 13
abundance: .
CDR3nt: TGTGCCAGCAGTGCTGTGGGGGGGACTGAAGCTTTCTTT
CDR3aa: CASSAVGGTEAFF

v_gene: TRBV7-9
d_gene: .
j_gene: TRBJ2-2
len: 16
abundance: .
CDR3nt: TGTGCCAGCAGCTCGACTCGGGCAGGCGGGACCGGGGAGCTGTTTTTT
CDR3aa: CASSSTRAGGTGELFF

v_gene: TRBV7-8
d_gene: .
j_gene: TRBJ2-6
len: 14
abundance: .
CDR3nt: TGTGCCAGCAGCTTCCTATCCGGGGCCAACGTCCTGACTTTC
CDR3aa: CASSFLSGANVLTF

v_gene: TRBV6-1
d_gene: TRBD1
j_gene: TRBJ2-6
len: 18
abundance: .
CDR3nt: TGTGCCAGCAGTGAGTACCGGGACAGGGGTATTGGGGCCAACGTCCTGACTTTC
CDR3aa: CASSEYRDRGIGANVLTF

v_gene: TRBV6-5
d_gene: TRBD1
j_gene: TRBJ1-5
len: 15
abundance: .
CDR3nt: TGTGCCAGCAGTAGACCAGGACAGGGGCATCAGCCCCAGCATTTT
CDR3aa: CASSRPGQGHQPQHF

v_gene: TRBV19
d_gene: TRBD2
j_gene: TRBJ2-3
len: 15
abundance: .
CDR3nt: TGTGCCAGTAGTCCTAGCGGCCCTAGCACAGATACGCAGTATTTT
CDR3aa: CASSPSGPSTDTQYF

v_gene: TRBV7-9
d_gene: .
j_gene: TRBJ2-2
len: 15
abundance: .
CDR3nt: TGTGCCAGCAGCTTAGGCGCTAGAGGAACCGGGGAGCTGTTTTTT
CDR3aa: CASSLGARGTGELFF

v_gene: TRBV5-1
d_gene: TRBD2
j_gene: TRBJ2-1
len: 18
abundance: .
CDR3nt: TGCGCCAGCAGTCCCGGACTAGCGGGGGTCAGCTCCTACAATGAGCAGTTCTTC
CDR3aa: CASSPGLAGVSSYNEQFF

v_gene: TRBV30
d_gene: .
j_gene: TRBJ1-2
len: 14
abundance: .
CDR3nt: TGTGCCTGGAGTGTGTCAATAGCGGGCTATGGCTACACCTTC
CDR3aa: CAWSVSIAGYGYTF

v_gene: TRBV7-9
d_gene: TRBD1
j_gene: TRBJ2-3
len: 16
abundance: .
CDR3nt: TGTGCCAGCAGTCTGGACAGGGGGCTATGGGGAGATACGCAGTATTTT
CDR3aa: CASSLDRGLWGDTQYF

v_gene: TRBV20-1
d_gene: .
j_gene: TRBJ1-5
len: 13
abundance: .
CDR3nt: TGCAGTGCTAGTTTTACAGTACCCGGACCCCAGCATTTT
CDR3aa: CSASFTVPGPQHF

v_gene: TRBV7-2
d_gene: .
j_gene: TRBJ1-6
len: 17
abundance: .
CDR3nt: TGTGCCAGCAGCTCTAGACCGTGGAGCTCCTATAATTCACCCCTCCACTTT
CDR3aa: CASSSRPWSSYNSPLHF

v_gene: TRBV18
d_gene: TRBD1
j_gene: TRBJ2-1
len: 15
abundance: .
CDR3nt: TGTGCCAGCTCACCAGAGACAGGGGGACACAATGAGCAGTTCTTC
CDR3aa: CASSPETGGHNEQFF

v_gene: TRBV5-6
d_gene: .
j_gene: TRBJ1-5
len: 15
abundance: .
CDR3nt: TGTGCCAGCACCTCACAAGCGTTTAGCAATCAGCCCCAGCATTTT
CDR3aa: CASTSQAFSNQPQHF

v_gene: TRBV5-4
d_gene: TRBD1
j_gene: TRBJ2-5
len: 15
abundance: .
CDR3nt: TGTGCCAGCAGCCCCGGGACAGGGGTTGCAAAGACCCAGTACTTC
CDR3aa: CASSPGTGVAKTQYF

v_gene: TRBV5-6
d_gene: .
j_gene: TRBJ1-4
len: 14
abundance: .
CDR3nt: TGTGCCAGCAGCCTTCGGACAGTTATAGAAAAACTGTTTTTT
CDR3aa: CASSLRTVIEKLFF

v_gene: TRBV11-2
d_gene: TRBD1
j_gene: TRBJ1-1
len: 14
abundance: .
CDR3nt: TGTGCCAGCAGCCCAGGACAGGGGCGGACTGAAGCTTTCTTT
CDR3aa: CASSPGQGRTEAFF

v_gene: TRBV5-1
d_gene: TRBD2
j_gene: TRBJ2-1
len: 17
abundance: once
CDR3nt: TGCGCCAGCAGCTTGGGAGGTTTCAGCGGGGGGATGAATGAGCAGTTCTTC
CDR3aa: CASSLGGFSGGMNEQFF

v_gene: TRBV5-1
d_gene: .
j_gene: TRBJ1-1
len: 13
abundance: .
CDR3nt: TGCGCCAGCAGCTTTTCTTCGAACACTGAAGCTTTCTTT
CDR3aa: CASSFSSNTEAFF

v_gene: TRBV6-5
d_gene: .
j_gene: TRBJ2-1
len: 11
abundance: .
CDR3nt: TGTGCCAGCCAAAGGGGCAATGAGCAGTTCTTC
CDR3aa: CASQRGNEQFF

v_gene: TRBV6-5
d_gene: TRBD1
j_gene: TRBJ2-7
len: 14
abundance: .
CDR3nt: TGTGCCAGCAGTTCCCTACAGGGGGCCTACGAGCAGTACTTC
CDR3aa: CASSSLQGAYEQYF

v_gene: TRBV19
d_gene: .
j_gene: TRBJ1-2
len: 13
abundance: .
CDR3nt: TGTGCCAGTAGTATAGGCAGGTTGGATGGCTACACCTTC
CDR3aa: CASSIGRLDGYTF

v_gene: TRBV4-1
d_gene: .
j_gene: TRBJ1-2
len: 13
abundance: .
CDR3nt: TGCGCCAGCAGCCCCGACCGGGGGGAGGGCTACACCTTC
CDR3aa: CASSPDRGEGYTF

v_gene: TRBV19
d_gene: .
j_gene: TRBJ1-1
len: 11
abundance: .
CDR3nt: TGTGCCAGTAGTTTCAATACTGAAGCTTTCTTT
CDR3aa: CASSFNTEAFF

v_gene: TRBV29-1
d_gene: .
j_gene: TRBJ2-7
len: 12
abundance: few
CDR3nt: TGCAGCGCGGAGGGGTACGGAAACGAGCAGTACTTC
CDR3aa: CSAEGYGNEQYF

v_gene: TRBV19
d_gene: .
j_gene: TRBJ1-1
len: 14
abundance: .
CDR3nt: TGTGCCAGTAGTATAAGAGAAGGGAGCACTGAAGCTTTCTTT
CDR3aa: CASSIREGSTEAFF

v_gene: TRBV7-9
d_gene: .
j_gene: TRBJ2-7
len: 13
abundance: .
CDR3nt: TGTGCCAGCAGCTTAGAGGCAGCAGGCGAGCAGTACTTC
CDR3aa: CASSLEAAGEQYF

v_gene: TRBV19
d_gene: .
j_gene: TRBJ1-4
len: 15
abundance: .
CDR3nt: TGTGCCAGTAGGGTCTCAGGCCCAACTAATGAAAAACTGTTTTTT
CDR3aa: CASRVSGPTNEKLFF

v_gene: TRBV30
d_gene: .
j_gene: TRBJ1-1
len: 15
abundance: .
CDR3nt: TGTGCCTGGAGTAGACAGGAGATACTGAACACTGAAGCTTTCTTT
CDR3aa: CAWSRQEILNTEAFF

v_gene: TRBV12-2
d_gene: .
j_gene: TRBJ1-3
len: 16
abundance: once
CDR3nt: TGTGCAAGTCGCTCAGGGGGCGGGACAGGGGTTTACACCATATATTTT
CDR3aa: CASRSGGGTGVYTIYF